This record looks at one T cell receptor (beta chain) sequence and its context. The antigen is unknown. An amount of RNA that ranged from roughly 0.5 to 1 ug was reverse transcribed with random hexamers. The amplification used immunoSEQ multiplex PCR on TCR beta CDR3; it spanned 54 Vbeta and 13 Jbeta. One entry per CDR3 protein results from TCRdb running MiXCR on the immunoSEQ multiplex PCR reads. The table records 200,000 or so distinct CDR3 sequences, about 96% of them present only once. TCR beta sequences were obtained from blood CD8+ and CD4+ T cells. TEMRA cells were FACS-enriched, and CD8+ and CD4+ T cells were isolated negatively. This sample stems from a study of CD8 T cells in Susac syndrome. The germline V gene has CDR1 DFQATT and CDR2 SNEGSKA (reference sequence). CDR3 length: 14 amino acids. Trimming removed 2 bases at V and 6 bases at J, with 14 bases between. The study's findings and limits: In its TCR sequencing and HLA analysis, the study acknowledged that the number of individuals was relatively small.

The TCR sequence derives from a human donor with multiple sclerosis. Sequenced sample: CD4+ T cells from PBMCs. The chain carries TRBV20-1 and TRBJ2-1; D is possibly TRBD2 (6 bases). The CDR3 DNA reads TGCAGTGCTAGACCCAGCGGGTGGGGCAATGAGCAGTTCTTC. It translates to CSARPSGWGNEQFF.